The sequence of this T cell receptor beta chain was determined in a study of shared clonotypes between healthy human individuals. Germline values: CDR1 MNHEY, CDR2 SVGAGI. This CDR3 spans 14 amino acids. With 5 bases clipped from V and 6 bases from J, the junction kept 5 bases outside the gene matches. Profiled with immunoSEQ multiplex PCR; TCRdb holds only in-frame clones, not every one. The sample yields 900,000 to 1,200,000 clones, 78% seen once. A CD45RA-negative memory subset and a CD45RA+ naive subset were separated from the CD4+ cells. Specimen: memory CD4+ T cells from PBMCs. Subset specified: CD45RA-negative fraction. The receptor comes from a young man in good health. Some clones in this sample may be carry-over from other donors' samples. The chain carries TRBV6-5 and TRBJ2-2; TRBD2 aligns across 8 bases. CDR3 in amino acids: CASSPGGLSGELFF. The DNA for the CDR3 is TGTGCCAGCAGTCCGGGGGGGCTCTCCGGGGAGCTGTTTTTT.